The clone carrying this T cell receptor (beta chain) was found once. Its antigen remains unknown. TCRdb recomputed calls from the reads with MiXCR, one row per CDR3 protein. The sample lists fewer than 950,000 distinct CDR3 sequences; around a third were seen once. V lost 6 bases and J lost 5; bases outside the gene matches: 10. Germline CDR1 DFQATT, CDR2 SNEGSKA (reference sequence). The CDR3 totals 15 residues. The data stem from a study of T cell repertoires in cytomegalovirus infection. Whole-study context: In the study, CMV epitopes included recently identified HLA-C-restricted and well-studied HLA-B-restricted ones. Both CMV infection and a matching HLA type were indicated by public TCR beta signatures. Study-wide results and caveats: HLA-C-restricted CMV clonotypes gave the most frequent clonotype in two of eight donors. Of the TCR beta families, the public ones yielded a cumulative frequency that identified carriers of CMV plus the relevant HLA.

This material consisted of cultured CD8+ T cells from PBMCs, taken from culture after CMV antigen stimulation. The clonotype comes from a human donor in good health (CMV status not recorded). Some clones in this sample may be carry-over from other donors' samples. The J gene is TRBJ2-1, the V gene TRBV20-1; TRBD2 agrees at 10 bases. CDR3 DNA sequence: TGCAGTGCGAACCCTGGACTAGCGGACGACAATGAGCAGTTCTTC. Translated, it gives CSANPGLADDNEQFF.